This is a list of T cell receptor beta chains from one sample in a study of control samples from healthy donors and cancer patients. The assay was immunoSEQ multiplex PCR, and TCRdb's table has in-frame clones only and misses some. The data hold 150,000 or so clones, with under 95% observed a single time. Sequencing used blood. These TCRs come from a man aged 18 to 30 in good health. The CDR3 runs from the conserved cysteine through the conserved F or W. Each record gives: V gene, clone size, J gene, D gene, CDR3 protein, CDR3 DNA. The D gene is left open where the match is weak. Clone size is shown for a subset of rows, as once, few, many or a class of expanded clone.

TRBV3-1/TRBV3-2	few	TRBJ2-3	-	CASSPLGRGGDTQYF	TGTGCCAGCAGCCCCCTGGGGAGAGGCGGAGATACGCAGTATTTT
TRBV9	-	TRBJ1-2	TRBD1	CASSESGQPVGYTF	TGTGCCAGCAGCGAGTCGGGACAGCCGGTTGGCTACACCTTC
TRBV7-9	-	TRBJ1-5	-	CASNEGGNQPQHF	TGTGCCAGCAACGAGGGCGGCAATCAGCCCCAGCATTTT
TRBV27	-	TRBJ1-2	-	CASSLRPTDSPYGYTF	TGTGCCAGCAGTTTACGACCGACTGACTCCCCCTATGGCTACACCTTC
TRBV21-1	-	TRBJ2-5	-	CASSGGAQSLRETQYF	TGTGCCAGCAGCGGAGGGGCCCAATCCCTCCGGGAGACCCAGTACTTC
TRBV6-6	-	TRBJ1-5	TRBD1	CASSSQGARYQPQHF	TGTGCCAGCAGTTCTCAGGGGGCTCGGTATCAGCCCCAGCATTTT
TRBV7-8	-	TRBJ2-1	-	CASSFRAQTRNEQFF	TGTGCCAGCAGCTTCCGGGCTCAAACGAGGAATGAGCAGTTCTTC
TRBV28	-	TRBJ1-4	TRBD1	CASSGPRAGGKEKLFF	TGTGCCAGCAGTGGGCCCAGGGCAGGGGGAAAGGAAAAACTGTTTTTT
TRBV5-4	-	TRBJ1-2	TRBD1	CASSSQGGYSGYTF	TGTGCCAGCAGCTCACAGGGGGGGTACTCAGGCTACACCTTC
TRBV6-5	-	TRBJ2-7	-	CASGADLGDEQYF	TGTGCCAGCGGAGCGGACCTAGGGGACGAGCAGTACTTC
TRBV19	-	TRBJ1-2	-	CASSILDGVANYGYTF	TGTGCCAGTAGTATCCTGGACGGGGTAGCTAACTATGGCTACACCTTC
TRBV28	-	TRBJ1-6	-	CATGNSPLHF	TGTGCCACCGGGAATTCACCCCTCCACTTT
TRBV7-6	-	TRBJ1-2	TRBD1	CASSLTTGTGDYGYTF	TGTGCCAGCAGCCTTACCACCGGGACAGGGGACTATGGCTACACCTTC
TRBV14	-	TRBJ2-1	TRBD2	CASSQTGLAGVEQFF	TGTGCCAGCAGCCAAACGGGACTAGCGGGAGTTGAGCAGTTCTTC
TRBV6-5	-	TRBJ1-5	-	CASRGDGGRRQPQHF	TGTGCCAGCAGAGGGGACGGGGGACGGCGCCAGCCCCAGCATTTT
TRBV6-1	few	TRBJ1-5	-	CASSEYGGNSNQPQHF	TGTGCCAGCAGTGAATACGGGGGAAACAGCAATCAGCCCCAGCATTTT
TRBV13	-	TRBJ1-1	-	CASSSRENTEAFF	TGTGCCAGCAGCTCACGGGAGAACACTGAAGCTTTCTTT
TRBV5-1	-	TRBJ1-1	-	CASTFETGAANTEAFF	TGCGCCAGCACCTTTGAGACCGGGGCGGCGAACACTGAAGCTTTCTTT
TRBV7-3	-	TRBJ2-7	-	CASSPTPGTSYEQYF	TGTGCCAGCAGCCCTACCCCCGGGACCTCCTACGAGCAGTACTTC
TRBV5-1	-	TRBJ1-4	-	CASSDPRGTNEKLFF	TGCGCCAGCAGCGATCCTAGGGGGACTAATGAAAAACTGTTTTTT
TRBV28	many	TRBJ2-3	TRBD1	CASSNRDSGTDTQYF	TGTGCCAGCAGTAACCGGGACAGTGGCACAGATACGCAGTATTTT
TRBV12-3/TRBV12-4	-	TRBJ1-1	-	CATSWNTEAFF	TGTGCCACGTCTTGGAACACTGAAGCTTTCTTT
TRBV5-1	-	TRBJ2-1	TRBD2	CASTTSGNEQFF	TGCGCCAGCACCACTAGCGGGAATGAGCAGTTCTTC
TRBV9	-	TRBJ2-3	-	CASSVVDTQYF	TGTGCCAGCAGCGTAGTGGATACGCAGTATTTT
TRBV27	-	TRBJ1-5	-	CASSLTRQDPLGNQPQHF	TGTGCCAGCAGTTTAACGAGACAGGACCCCCTGGGGAATCAGCCCCAGCATTTT
TRBV6-5	once	TRBJ2-1	TRBD2	CASSGLAGGNEQFF	TGTGCCAGCAGCGGGCTAGCGGGAGGTAATGAGCAGTTCTTC
TRBV11-2	-	TRBJ1-2	-	CARESLATATLNYGYTF	TGTGCCAGAGAGAGCCTCGCCACAGCCACTCTCAACTATGGCTACACCTTC
TRBV9	-	TRBJ2-2	TRBD2	CASSVASSGRAIGELFF	TGTGCCAGCAGCGTAGCGTCTAGCGGGAGGGCGATCGGGGAGCTGTTTTTT
TRBV6-5	-	TRBJ1-1	-	CASSSEASRRGTEAFF	TGTGCCAGCAGTTCCGAGGCGTCTAGGCGGGGCACTGAAGCTTTCTTT
TRBV28	-	TRBJ1-3	-	CASSSPISGNTIYF	TGTGCCAGCAGTTCTCCCATCTCTGGAAACACCATATATTTT
TRBV7-2	-	TRBJ2-5	-	CASSLFGGLQETQYF	TGTGCCAGCAGCTTATTTGGCGGGCTCCAAGAGACCCAGTACTTC
TRBV10-2	-	TRBJ2-7	-	CASSEGFSYEQYF	TGCGCCAGCAGTGAGGGGTTCTCCTACGAGCAGTACTTC
TRBV9	-	TRBJ1-5	-	CASSAAGGQPQHF	TGTGCCAGCAGCGCCGCCGGGGGTCAGCCCCAGCATTTT
TRBV9	-	TRBJ2-3	-	CASSVGGSTDTQYF	TGTGCCAGCAGCGTCGGCGGGAGCACAGATACGCAGTATTTT
TRBV7-2	-	TRBJ2-7	-	CASSPGVRNEQYF	TGTGCCAGCAGCCCAGGGGTTCGAAACGAGCAGTACTTC
TRBV7-8	medium-sized	TRBJ1-6	TRBD1	CASSLGGQGTYSPLHF	TGTGCCAGCAGCTTAGGGGGACAGGGGACTTATTCACCCCTCCACTTT
TRBV5-1	-	TRBJ2-2	TRBD2	CASSLGAGVSSAGELFF	TGCGCCAGCAGCTTGGGCGCGGGAGTAAGCTCGGCCGGGGAGCTGTTTTTT
TRBV6-1	-	TRBJ1-1	TRBD1	CASSEAQKGALNTEAFF	TGTGCCAGCAGTGAAGCTCAGAAGGGGGCCTTGAACACTGAAGCTTTCTTT
TRBV5-1	-	TRBJ2-7	-	CASSLSGHEQYF	TGCGCCAGCAGCTTGAGTGGACACGAGCAGTACTTC
TRBV6-5	-	TRBJ1-3	TRBD1	CASSRIDRGLDTIYF	TGTGCCAGCAGCAGAATCGACAGGGGGCTAGACACCATATATTTT
TRBV6-5	-	TRBJ1-1	-	CASTMTREAEAFF	TGTGCCAGCACTATGACCAGGGAAGCTGAAGCTTTCTTT
TRBV28	-	TRBJ2-7	-	CASSFDSTEEQYF	TGTGCCAGCAGTTTCGACTCGACGGAAGAGCAGTACTTC
TRBV6-5	-	TRBJ1-2	-	CASRPRTLYNYGYTF	TGTGCCAGCAGACCCCGGACGTTATATAACTATGGCTACACCTTC
TRBV5-1	-	TRBJ2-1	-	CASSLSSPKFNEQFF	TGCGCCAGCAGCTTGTCATCCCCTAAGTTCAATGAGCAGTTCTTC
TRBV12-3/TRBV12-4	once	TRBJ1-5	TRBD1	CASNEGGGQPQHF	TGTGCCAGCAACGAAGGGGGCGGGCAGCCCCAGCATTTT
TRBV4-3	-	TRBJ2-7	-	CASSQLLRSSYEQYF	TGCGCCAGCAGCCAATTACTAAGGAGCTCCTACGAGCAGTACTTC
TRBV15	-	TRBJ2-1	-	CATSRGVFLNDRFNNEQFF	TGTGCCACCAGCAGAGGGGTTTTCCTCAACGACAGGTTCAACAATGAGCAGTTCTTC
TRBV13	-	TRBJ2-7	-	CASSLGEKSSYEQYF	TGTGCCAGCAGCTTAGGCGAGAAAAGCTCCTACGAGCAGTACTTC
TRBV4-1	-	TRBJ1-1	-	CASSQGGVEAFF	TGCGCCAGCAGCCAAGGAGGAGTCGAAGCTTTCTTT
TRBV5-8	-	TRBJ1-4	-	CASSLGHRDATNEKLFF	TGTGCCAGCAGCTTGGGGCACAGGGATGCAACTAATGAAAAACTGTTTTTT
TRBV19	-	TRBJ2-1	TRBD2	CASSASGTRIHLSEQFF	TGTGCCAGTAGTGCATCCGGGACTAGGATCCACCTCAGTGAGCAGTTCTTC
TRBV27	-	TRBJ1-5	-	CASSPGVGNQPQHF	TGTGCCAGCAGCCCTGGGGTGGGGAATCAGCCCCAGCATTTT
TRBV7-8	-	TRBJ2-3	-	CASSPDYGVDTQYF	TGTGCCAGCAGCCCGGACTATGGCGTGGATACGCAGTATTTT
TRBV11-2	-	TRBJ1-1	-	CASSYLTEAFF	TGTGCCAGCAGCTACCTCACTGAAGCTTTCTTT
TRBV27	-	TRBJ2-6	-	CASSARQGRNGANVLTF	TGTGCCAGCAGTGCCCGGCAGGGAAGGAACGGGGCCAACGTCCTGACTTTC